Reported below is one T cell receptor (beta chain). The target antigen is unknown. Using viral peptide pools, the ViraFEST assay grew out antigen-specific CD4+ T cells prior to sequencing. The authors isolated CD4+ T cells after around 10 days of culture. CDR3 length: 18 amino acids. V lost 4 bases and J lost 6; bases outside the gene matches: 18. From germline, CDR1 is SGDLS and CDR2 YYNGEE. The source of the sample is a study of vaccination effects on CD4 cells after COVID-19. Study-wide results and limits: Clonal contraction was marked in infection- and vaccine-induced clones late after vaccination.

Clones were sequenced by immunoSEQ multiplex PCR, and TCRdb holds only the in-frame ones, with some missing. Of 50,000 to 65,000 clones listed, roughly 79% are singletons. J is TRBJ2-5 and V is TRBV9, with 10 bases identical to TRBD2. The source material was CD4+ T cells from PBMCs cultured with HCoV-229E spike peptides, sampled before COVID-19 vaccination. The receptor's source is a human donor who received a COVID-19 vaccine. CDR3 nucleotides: TGTGCCAGCAGCCCCCCGGCTGTGGGTAGCGGGGGGAGAAAGACCCAGTACTTC. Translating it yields CASSPPAVGSGGRKTQYF.